These 18 T cell receptor beta chains originate from one sample sequenced in a study of cytomegalovirus exposure and HLA in healthy donors (dated 2017 in TCRdb). Library method: the immunoSEQ multiplex PCR assay. A mixture of 60 forward primers for TCR Vbeta segments and 13 reverse primers for TCR Jbeta segments was used in the multiplex PCR. TCRdb obtained this table from immuneACCESS and retained in-frame rearrangements with V and J assigned. These tables miss some clones; where compared with another copy, unresolved V genes account for less than half of the shortfall, and the remainder is unexplained. The sample yields roughly 160,000 clones; around four fifths were counted once. Clones ranked in the top ten supply 1.3% of the sample. Material: PBMCs. The receptors were gathered from a man aged 25 to 40 in good health and CMV-seronegative.

Details on this clone: Other DNA sequences in the same sample also yield this CDR3. The chain couples TRBV6-5 to TRBJ2-7; D is perhaps TRBD2 (6 bases). V dropped 10 bases and J dropped 9 bases, with 13 bases sitting between them. Germline V CDR1 and CDR2: MNHEY, SVGAGI. The CDR3 length is 10 residues. The CDR3 loop is CATRRGTQYF. CDR3 coding DNA: TGTGCCACCAGGCGGGGAACGCAGTACTTC.

This chain connects TRBV15 to TRBJ2-1, with TRBD2 identical over 16 bases. The CDR3 runs 21 residues. CDR1 is LNHNV and CDR2 is YYDKDF in the germline V gene (reference sequence). The V gene end was trimmed by 3 bases and the J gene end by 5 bases; junction bases not matched to a gene: 16. The CDR3 coding sequence is TGTGCCACCAGCAGCCACCTGGGGACTAGCGGGAGGGCCCCGCTAGACAATGAGCAGTTCTTC. Translated: CATSSHLGTSGRAPLDNEQFF.

The rearrangement joins TRBV19 to TRBJ1-2, with D tentatively TRBD1 (5 bases). The CDR3 is 14 residues long. With 0 bases removed from V and 8 bases from J, the gap between germline ends came to 13 bases. Germline loops: CDR1 LNHDA, CDR2 SQIVND (reference sequence). CDR3 sequence (DNA): TGTGCCAGTAGTATAGAATCGGGGGTTTACGGCTACACCTTC. Protein: CASSIESGVYGYTF.

The chain uses TRBV7-9 and TRBJ1-2; TRBD1 aligns across 10 bases. CDR3 length: 13 amino acids. The V gene's germline CDR1 is SEHNR and CDR2 FQNEAQ (reference sequence). The ends lost 4 bases at V and 8 bases at J; junction bases unmatched: 4. CDR3 protein: CASSWDRGGGYTF. The CDR3, as DNA: TGTGCCAGCAGCTGGGACAGGGGCGGCGGCTACACCTTC.

J is TRBJ1-2 and V is TRBV4-3, with D possibly TRBD1 on 6 matching bases. CDR3 size: 14 residues. V was trimmed by 1 base and J by 4 bases, leaving 10 bases between them. Germline values: CDR1 LGHNA, CDR2 YSLEER. The CDR3 DNA sequence: TGCGCCAGCAGCCAAGCGGCAGGGGCCTATGGCTACACCTTC. It codes for CASSQAAGAYGYTF.

The chain couples TRBV28 to TRBJ2-7; TRBD1 matches 8 bases. The CDR3 has 15 amino acids. The germline V gene encodes CDR1 MDHEN and CDR2 SYDVKM. Germline trimming cut 3 bases from V and 4 bases from J; bases unmatched to any gene: 8. The CDR3 loop reads CASSFVQGVPYEQYF. The CDR3 DNA reads TGTGCCAGCAGTTTTGTACAGGGGGTCCCGTACGAGCAGTACTTC.

This chain connects TRBV13 to TRBJ2-7; possible D gene TRBD1, 5 bases. V lost 2 bases and J lost 1, with 12 bases in between. The CDR3 runs to 15 residues. Germline V gene data show CDR1 as PRHDT and CDR2 as FYEKMQ (reference sequence). The CDR3 region is CASSLRGPGSYEQYF. In DNA form, the CDR3 reads TGTGCCAGCAGCTTAAGGGGCCCAGGTTCCTACGAGCAGTACTTC.

V and J are TRBV2 and TRBJ1-4; D perhaps matches TRBD1 (5 bases). Germline lookup yields CDR1 SNHLY and CDR2 FYNNEI. The V end lost 4 bases, the J end lost 3 bases, and 12 bases lay between the germline ends. The CDR3 extends over 15 amino acids. This CDR3 is CASSAGVGANEKLFF. CDR3 nucleotides: TGTGCCAGCAGTGCGGGGGTAGGGGCTAATGAAAAACTGTTTTTT. The full variable domain, rest sourced from reference TRBV2 and TRBJ1-4, is EPEVTQTPSHQVTQMGQEVILRCVPISNHLYFYWYRQILGQKVEFLVSFYNNEISEKSEIFDDQFSVERPDGSNFTLKIRSTKLEDSAMYFCASSAGVGANEKLFFGSGTQLSVL.

This rearrangement joins TRBV5-1 to TRBJ1-2, with TRBD1 identical over 8 bases. The germline gives CDR1 SGHRS, CDR2 YFSETQ. This CDR3 is 13 amino acids long. V lost 4 bases and J lost 3; bases outside the gene matches: 2. As DNA, the CDR3 is TGCGCCAGCAGCCCGACAGGGGACTATGGCTACACCTTC. It specifies CASSPTGDYGYTF.

The V and J genes are TRBV28 and TRBJ1-1; the match to TRBD1 covers 7 bases. This CDR3 is 14 amino acids long. The V gene's germline CDR1 is MDHEN and CDR2 SYDVKM. The J segment lost 1 base and the V segment lost 2 bases, leaving 1 base of the junction unmatched. As DNA, the CDR3 is TGTGCCAGCAGTTTAAGGACAGGGAACACTGAAGCTTTCTTT. Translated: CASSLRTGNTEAFF.

The chain links TRBV4-2 to TRBJ2-3; TRBD2 might be the D (7 bases). V was cut by 3 bases and J by 6 bases, with 19 bases left in between. Germline V lookup: CDR1 LGHNA, CDR2 YNFKEQ. CDR3 size: 16 residues. This CDR3 reads CASSQKTTAGADTQYF. In DNA, the CDR3 is TGTGCCAGCAGCCAGAAAACGACCGCGGGGGCTGATACGCAGTATTTT.

The chain recombines TRBV7-6 with TRBJ2-7; 8 nucleotides agree with TRBD2. The length of the CDR3 is 15 residues. Germline CDR1 is SGHVS and CDR2 is FNYEAQ. V was pared by 1 base and J by 4 bases, with 6 bases of the junction left unmatched. CDR3 residues: CASSLGAGEWYEQYF. Written as DNA, the CDR3 is TGTGCCAGCAGCTTAGGAGCGGGAGAGTGGTACGAGCAGTACTTC.

V and J are TRBV7-9 and TRBJ1-4, with no clear D. The CDR3 runs to 16 residues. The germline CDR1 and CDR2 sequences are SEHNR and FQNEAQ (reference sequence). Trimming pared 0 bases from V and 4 bases from J, leaving 12 bases between. The CDR3 sequence is CASSLAPPGNNEKLFF. CDR3 DNA sequence: TGTGCCAGCAGCTTAGCCCCCCCAGGAAATAATGAAAAACTGTTTTTT.

V usage is TRBV4-1 and J usage is TRBJ2-1; TRBD2 matches 10 bases. V lost 3 bases to trimming and J lost 4 bases; unmatched junction nucleotides: 9. Germline CDR1 reads MGHRA; CDR2 reads YSYEKL. CDR3 size: 17 residues. The CDR3 is CASSQESSGSKYNEQFF. The DNA of the CDR3 is TGCGCCAGCAGCCAGGAATCTAGCGGGAGTAAGTACAATGAGCAGTTCTTC.

This chain's CDR3 is CASSFNRGNTEAFF. The CDR3 DNA sequence: TGTGCCAGCAGTTTCAACAGGGGCAACACTGAAGCTTTCTTT. The chain is built from TRBV28 and TRBJ1-1; 7 bases fit TRBD1. Germline V CDR1 and CDR2: MDHEN, SYDVKM. CDR3 length equals 14 residues. The J segment lost 2 bases and the V segment lost 3 bases, leaving 3 bases of the junction unmatched.

V and J are TRBV6-6 and TRBJ1-5; D remains unclear. The CDR3 is made up of 16 amino acids. Germline CDR1 is MNHNY and CDR2 is SVGAGI (reference sequence). Between the trimmed V and J ends, which lost 0 bases and 5 bases, there was a span of 14 bases. As DNA, the CDR3 is TGTGCCAGCAGTTACTCGCCCCCAACACAACATCAGCCCCAGCATTTT. This encodes CASSYSPPTQHQPQHF.

V usage is TRBV7-2 and J usage is TRBJ2-2; 7 nucleotides match TRBD2. The germline V gene has CDR1 SGHTA and CDR2 FQGNSA. CDR3 length: 16 amino acids. V shed 5 bases, J shed 4 bases, and the junction held 10 bases outside the gene matches. For the CDR3, the DNA is TGTGCCAGCAGCACCCCGGGAGGTCCGTCCACCGGGGAGCTGTTTTTT. Amino acid sequence: CASSTPGGPSTGELFF. Full variable domain (missing parts from reference TRBV7-2 and TRBJ2-2): GAGVSQSPSNKVTEKGKDVELRCDPISGHTALYWYRQSLGQGLEFLIYFQGNSAPDKSGLPSDRFSAERTGGSVSTLTIQRTQQEDSAVYLCASSTPGGPSTGELFFGEGSRLTVL.

J is TRBJ2-2 and V is TRBV7-8; TRBD1 agrees at 8 bases. The J segment lost 5 bases and the V segment lost 6 bases, leaving 8 bases of the junction unmatched. Germline CDR1 SGHVS, CDR2 FQNEAQ. This CDR3 has 15 amino acids. CDR3 region: CASRDRVVGTGELFF. DNA of the CDR3: TGTGCCAGCAGGGACAGGGTCGTAGGTACCGGGGAGCTGTTTTTT.